What follows are 32 T cell receptor beta chains derived from one specimen sequenced in a study of T cells in women clearing cervical HPV infection. Assay used: immunoSEQ multiplex PCR; TCRdb lists only in-frame clones, some missing. The listing contains some 41,000 clones. The material sequenced was blood buffy coat. Source of these receptors: a woman between 18 and 70 years old with a cervical HPV16 infection that either progressed to CIN3+ or cleared (not recorded which).

As to this clone: The CDR3 end lies 3 residues beyond the end of the read and is filled in from the germline J gene. The chain couples TRBV12-3 or TRBV12-4 to TRBJ1-1, with TRBD1 as a possible D gene (6 bases). The ends were cut back, 8 bases at V and 6 bases at J, with 13 bases in the middle. The CDR3 consists of 12 residues. CDR3 DNA (partial): TGTGCCAGCGCGAGACAGGCGGCTGAA. Encoded protein: CASARQAAE. The CDR3 in its entirety is CASARQAAEAFF.

In regard to this clone: The read ends 3 residues early relative to the CDR3; the germline J gene fills the gap. The chain employs TRBV20-1 and TRBJ2-7; 9 nucleotides match TRBD2. Germline CDR1 is DFQATT and CDR2 is SNEGSKA (reference sequence). V was pared by 5 bases and J by 5 bases, with 7 bases of the junction left unmatched. CDR3 size: 13 residues. CDR3 in amino acids: CSALGLAQNEQYF. CDR3 DNA (partial): TGCAGTGCTCTGGGACTAGCACAGAACGAG.

With respect to this clone: The read halts 3 residues ahead of the CDR3 end, with the missing end drawn from the germline J gene. The chain links TRBV28 to TRBJ1-5, with 10 bases identical to TRBD1. The CDR3 totals 13 residues. Germline CDR1 is MDHEN and CDR2 is SYDVKM. V lost 8 bases to trimming and J lost 7 bases; unmatched junction nucleotides: 5. The CDR3: CASGTGVRQPQHF. Partial CDR3 DNA: TGTGCCAGCGGGACAGGGGTTAGGCAGCCC.

Partial CDR3 DNA: TGTGCCAGTATGTTGGCAGGGGGCAATCAGCCC. As protein: CASMLAGGNQP. The full CDR3 protein is CASMLAGGNQPQHF. The rearrangement joins TRBV19 to TRBJ1-5; TRBD1 is a possible D gene (6 bases). The read halts 3 residues ahead of the CDR3 end, with the missing end drawn from the germline J gene. Germline V gene data show CDR1 as LNHDA and CDR2 as SQIVND (reference sequence). CDR3 size: 14 residues. V lost 7 bases, J lost 2 bases, and 12 bases lay in between.

Notes on this clone: The read terminates 3 residues ahead of where the CDR3 ends, so the germline J gene completes it. The rearrangement joins TRBV2 to TRBJ1-6; 7 bases agree with TRBD1. CDR1 and CDR2 (germline): SNHLY, FYNNEI. The CDR3 is 14 amino acids. J gave up 7 bases and V 4 bases, and 4 bases lay outside the gene matches. The CDR3 bases that were read are TGTGCCAGCAGTGCCAGGGGGGAAAATTCACCC. This codes for CASSARGENSP. Given in full, the CDR3 is CASSARGENSPLHF.

As concerns this clone: The read comes to an end 3 residues before the CDR3 does, leaving the germline J gene to fill in the end. This chain links TRBV29-1 with TRBJ2-3, with TRBD1 identical over 8 bases. The V and J ends lost 7 bases and 3 bases, in that order; junction bases with no gene match: 6. The CDR3 sequence is 13 residues long. From germline, CDR1 is SQVTM and CDR2 ANQGSEA. The CDR3 here is CSALRGLTDTQYF. The sequenced part of the CDR3 DNA is TGCAGCGCTCTCAGGGGGCTTACAGATACG.

Notes on this clone: The read comes to an end 3 residues before the CDR3 does, leaving the germline J gene to fill in the end. V and J are TRBV29-1 and TRBJ2-1, with TRBD1 matching over 8 bases. With V trimmed by 2 bases and J by 6 bases, 9 bases remained unmatched. Germline CDR1 reads SQVTM; CDR2 reads ANQGSEA. The CDR3 consists of 15 residues. CDR3 in amino acids: CSVELPGQARNEQFF. CDR3 DNA (partial): TGCAGCGTTGAACTCCCGGGACAGGCCCGCAATGAG.

A remark on this clone: Read data end 3 residues before the CDR3 end; the end is taken from the germline J gene. The chain is built from TRBV18 and TRBJ1-2; 8 bases match TRBD1. J lost 3 bases, V lost 6 bases, and 3 bases had no gene match. This CDR3 comprises 13 residues. Looked up from germline, CDR1 is KGHSH and CDR2 is LQKENI. This chain's CDR3 is CASSQDRDYGYTF. CDR3 DNA, as far as it was read: TGTGCCAGCTCTCAGGACAGGGACTATGGC.

Worth noting for this clone: The sequence runs out 3 residues before the end of the CDR3; the remainder is reconstructed from the germline J gene. V is TRBV5-1 and J is TRBJ1-6; 7 bases are a match to TRBD1. Trimming removed 4 bases from V and 0 bases from J; junction bases left unmatched: 10. The CDR3 extends over 18 amino acids. The V gene's germline CDR1 is SGHRS and CDR2 YFSETQ. The CDR3 is CASSMTTGASSYNSPLHF. The CDR3 DNA, read in part, is TGCGCCAGCAGCATGACCACAGGGGCCAGCTCCTATAATTCACCC.

Worth noting for this clone: Read data end 3 residues before the CDR3 end; the end is taken from the germline J gene. The chain joins TRBV7-9 to TRBJ1-4; the D is unclear. Germline V gene lookup returns CDR1 SEHNR and CDR2 FQNEAQ (reference sequence). Trimming left V 5 bases short and J 7 bases short, with 11 bases between. The CDR3 is 13 residues long. The sequenced part of the CDR3 DNA is TGTGCCAGCAGCCTTGACGGGTCTGAAAAA. Protein sequence: CASSLDGSEK. The full CDR3 protein is CASSLDGSEKLFF.

With regard to this clone: The CDR3 end lies 3 residues beyond the end of the read and is filled in from the germline J gene. The rearrangement joins TRBV5-1 to TRBJ2-5; 10 bases are a match to TRBD1. J was trimmed by 1 base and V by 4 bases; bases with no gene match: 7. Germline V lookup: CDR1 SGHRS, CDR2 YFSETQ. The CDR3 has 16 residues. The CDR3 here is CASSRLGQGPQETQYF. The sequenced CDR3 bases are TGCGCCAGCAGCCGGTTGGGACAGGGGCCCCAAGAGACC.

A remark on this clone: The read terminates 3 residues ahead of where the CDR3 ends, so the germline J gene completes it. The J gene is TRBJ2-4, the V gene TRBV5-1; TRBD1 matches at 10 bases. Germline lookup yields CDR1 SGHRS and CDR2 YFSETQ. The CDR3 has 14 residues. V was pared by 4 bases and J by 6 bases, with 4 bases of the junction left unmatched. The covered CDR3 bases are TGCGCCAGCAGCGGGACAGGGGAGGGAAACATT. It translates to CASSGTGEGNI. In full, the CDR3 reads CASSGTGEGNIQYF.

CDR3: CASSIGTGTWSTEAFF. The CDR3 DNA, read in part, is TGTGCCAGTAGTATTGGGACAGGGACGTGGAGCACTGAA. The gene calls are TRBV19 and TRBJ1-1, with 9 bases aligning to TRBD1. The read terminates 3 residues before the CDR3 end, so the remaining end is supplied by the germline J gene. V gave up 3 bases and J gave up 4 bases; unmatched junction bases: 9. There are 16 residues in the CDR3. Germline CDR1 LNHDA, CDR2 SQIVND (reference sequence).

With respect to this clone: The read finishes 3 residues shy of the CDR3 end, and the germline J gene is used to complete it. This chain connects TRBV20-1 to TRBJ2-2, with TRBD2 matching 10 bases. Germline V CDR1 and CDR2: DFQATT, SNEGSKA (reference sequence). The CDR3 sequence is 15 residues long. The V and J ends lost 4 bases and 2 bases, in that order; junction bases with no gene match: 4. CDR3 DNA (partial): TGCAGTGCTACCCTAGCGGGAGAAAACACCGGGGAG. Residues: CSATLAGENTGE. The full CDR3 is CSATLAGENTGELFF.

Comments on this clone: The sequence runs out 3 residues before the end of the CDR3; the remainder is reconstructed from the germline J gene. This chain connects TRBV20-1 to TRBJ2-5; D remains ambiguous. The germline gives CDR1 DFQATT, CDR2 SNEGSKA (reference sequence). V was trimmed by 2 bases and J by 2 bases, leaving 9 bases between them. This CDR3 is built from 13 residues. CDR3 bases read: TGCAGTGCTAGAAGCCCGGTTCAAGAGACC. This sequence encodes CSARSPVQET. The entire CDR3 protein reads CSARSPVQETQYF.

Worth noting for this clone: The read is 3 residues too short to cover the CDR3 end, so that end is filled in from the germline J gene. The rearrangement joins TRBV19 to TRBJ2-1; no clear D. V was cut by 4 bases and J by 7 bases, with 8 bases left in between. CDR3 length equals 12 residues. Germline loops: CDR1 LNHDA, CDR2 SQIVND (reference sequence). CDR3 bases read: TGTGCCAGTAGTAAGGTAGGGAATGAG. Its translation: CASSKVGNE. The CDR3 as a whole reads CASSKVGNEQFF.

In the case of this clone: With the read ending 3 residues before the CDR3 end, the germline J gene is used to fill in that end. The chain recombines TRBV2 with TRBJ1-2; 9 bases agree with TRBD1. The junction had 15 bases not matched to a gene; V was cut back by 4 bases and J by 6 bases. The CDR3 consists of 17 residues. The germline CDR1 and CDR2 sequences are SNHLY and FYNNEI. CDR3: CASSALIGRRTGDGYTF. The covered CDR3 bases are TGTGCCAGCAGTGCGCTGATCGGTCGAAGGACAGGGGATGGC.

The part of the CDR3 DNA that was read is TGTGCCAGCAGCCAACTAGCGGGGGCCTACAATGAG. As protein: CASSQLAGAYNE. The full CDR3 protein is CASSQLAGAYNEQFF. The chain uses TRBV7-8 and TRBJ2-1; TRBD2 agrees at 11 bases. The read stops 3 residues short of the end of the CDR3; the missing end is completed from the germline J gene. Per the germline V gene, CDR1 is SGHVS and CDR2 is FQNEAQ. V lost 5 bases and J lost 2; bases outside the gene matches: 2. The CDR3 loop spans 15 amino acids.

In the case of this clone: The read falls 3 residues short of the CDR3 end, and the missing part is taken from the germline J gene. The sample holds other DNA sequences that translate to the same CDR3. The chain employs TRBV28 and TRBJ1-1; TRBD1 is a possible D gene (5 bases). Trimming pared 2 bases from V and 4 bases from J, leaving 11 bases between. CDR3 length: 14 residues. CDR1 is MDHEN, CDR2 SYDVKM, per germline. The part of the CDR3 DNA that was read is TGTGCCAGCAGTTTAGATCAAGGGGTCACTGAA. Translated, it gives CASSLDQGVTE. The entire CDR3 protein reads CASSLDQGVTEAFF.

This chain's CDR3 is CASSLDRPETNEKLFF. The DNA read from the CDR3 is TGCGCCAGCAGCTTGGACAGGCCGGAGACTAATGAAAAA. This rearrangement joins TRBV5-1 to TRBJ1-4; D perhaps matches TRBD1 (5 bases). The read comes to an end 3 residues before the CDR3 does, leaving the germline J gene to fill in the end. The CDR3 has 16 amino acids. Trimming took 0 bases from V and 2 from J, leaving 11 bases between them. CDR1 is SGHRS, CDR2 YFSETQ, per germline.

Notes on this clone: Read data end 3 residues before the CDR3 end; the end is taken from the germline J gene. V is TRBV7-3 and J is TRBJ2-1; 8 nucleotides agree with TRBD2. CDR1 is SGHTA, CDR2 FQGTGA, per germline. This CDR3 spans 16 amino acids. The V gene end was trimmed by 2 bases and the J gene end by 5 bases; junction bases not matched to a gene: 8. CDR3 bases read: TGTGCCAGCAGCTTAGGAGGCGGGAGGTACGACAATGAG. Protein product: CASSLGGGRYDNE. Given in full, the CDR3 is CASSLGGGRYDNEQFF.

A word on this clone: The read ends 3 residues shy of where the CDR3 ends; the end is completed using the germline J gene. The V call is TRBV11-1, the J call TRBJ2-7; 15 bases match TRBD2. The germline CDR1 and CDR2 sequences are SGHAT and FQDESV (reference sequence). This CDR3 is 15 amino acids long. After removal of 5 bases from V and 4 bases from J, the junction contained 3 bases not matched to a gene. CDR3 in amino acids: CASSPGLAGGYEQYF. Incomplete CDR3 DNA: TGTGCCAGCAGCCCAGGACTAGCGGGAGGGTACGAG.

Remarks on this clone: The read terminates 3 residues before the CDR3 end, so the remaining end is supplied by the germline J gene. The same CDR3 arises from other DNA sequences in this sample as well. The rearrangement uses TRBV29-1 and TRBJ1-5; the D is unclear. The CDR3 consists of 13 residues. The germline V gene encodes CDR1 SQVTM and CDR2 ANQGSEA. V lost 5 bases and J lost 4, with 12 bases in between. The sequenced CDR3 bases are TGCAGCGTTCTGACCGGGTTAAATCAGCCC. This codes for CSVLTGLNQP. The CDR3, in full, reads CSVLTGLNQPQHF.

With regard to this clone: The read halts 3 residues ahead of the CDR3 end, with the missing end drawn from the germline J gene. This rearrangement joins TRBV7-8 to TRBJ2-7; TRBD1 agrees at 7 bases. CDR3 size: 14 residues. V dropped 5 bases and J dropped 2; count of bases not matched to a gene: 6. Germline lookup yields CDR1 SGHVS and CDR2 FQNEAQ. CDR3 DNA, as far as it was read: TGTGCCAGCAGCCCACCGGGACAGCCCTACGAG. Amino acids: CASSPPGQPYE. The whole CDR3 sequence reads CASSPPGQPYEQYF. Based on the CDR3 plus reference TRBV7-8 and TRBJ2-7, the full variable domain is GAGVSQSPRYKVAKRGQDVALRCDPISGHVSLFWYQQALGQGPEFLTYFQNEAQLDKSGLPSDRFFAERPEGSVSTLKIQRTQQEDSAVYLCASSPPGQPYEQYFGPGTRLTVT.

With regard to this clone: Read coverage stops 3 residues before the CDR3 terminus; the germline J gene supplies the remainder. This chain uses TRBV12-5 with TRBJ2-3; the match to TRBD2 covers 7 bases. J was trimmed by 5 bases and V by 7 bases; bases with no gene match: 6. CDR1 and CDR2 (germline): LGHNT, FRNRAP. CDR3 length: 13 residues. CDR3: CASALSGGDTQYF. CDR3 DNA (partial): TGTGCTAGTGCCCTTTCGGGGGGAGATACG.

Comments on this clone: The CDR3 end lies 3 residues beyond the end of the read and is filled in from the germline J gene. This chain joins TRBV7-3 and TRBJ1-5, with unresolved D. Per germline, CDR1 SGHTA and CDR2 FQGTGA. Between the trimmed V and J ends, which lost 3 bases and 3 bases, there was a span of 6 bases. CDR3 length equals 13 residues. CDR3 bases read: TGTGCCAGCAGCTTCGGGGTCAATCAGCCC. Protein product: CASSFGVNQP. The whole CDR3 sequence reads CASSFGVNQPQHF.

Note on this clone: Read sequence stops 3 residues before the CDR3 end, and the germline J gene provides the missing end. The chain combines TRBV10-1 with TRBJ2-4; 9 nucleotides match TRBD1. The length of the CDR3 is 15 residues. Germline V lookup: CDR1 WNHNN, CDR2 SYGVQD (reference sequence). V lost 3 bases to trimming and J lost 5 bases; unmatched junction nucleotides: 5. CDR3 DNA (partial): TGCGCCAGCAGTGACCCTGGGACAGGGCAAAACATT. Amino acids: CASSDPGTGQNI. The whole CDR3 is CASSDPGTGQNIQYF.

The part of the CDR3 DNA that was read is TGTGCCAGTAGTATAGTACAGGGGGCCACGGGCAATCAGCCC. This translates into CASSIVQGATGNQP. The whole CDR3 reads CASSIVQGATGNQPQHF. This sequence joins TRBV19 and TRBJ1-5, with 9 bases that match TRBD1. The read comes to an end 3 residues before the CDR3 does, leaving the germline J gene to fill in the end. In germline, CDR1 is LNHDA, CDR2 SQIVND (reference sequence). J was trimmed by 2 bases and V by 1 base; bases with no gene match: 6. CDR3 length: 17 residues.

A remark on this clone: The read gets to within 3 residues of the CDR3 end, and the germline J gene fills in the rest. This sequence joins TRBV10-1 and TRBJ2-2, with D maybe TRBD1 (5 bases). Between the trimmed V and J ends, which lost 6 bases and 7 bases, there was a span of 9 bases. Per the germline V gene, CDR1 is WNHNN and CDR2 is SYGVQD (reference sequence). CDR3 length: 12 residues. The CDR3 sequence: CASSAGIGELFF. Partial CDR3 DNA: TGCGCCAGCAGCGCAGGGATCGGGGAG.

As for this clone: Read sequence stops 3 residues before the CDR3 end, and the germline J gene provides the missing end. The rearrangement uses TRBV20-1 and TRBJ2-3; D not resolved. The CDR3 is made up of 14 amino acids. Germline V CDR1 and CDR2: DFQATT, SNEGSKA (reference sequence). The ends were cut back, 1 base at V and 4 bases at J, with 12 bases in the middle. The CDR3 DNA, read in part, is TGCAGTGCTAGAGGAGTACGGTGGTCAGATACG. Translated, it gives CSARGVRWSDT. The whole CDR3 region reads CSARGVRWSDTQYF.

As to this clone: The read gets to within 3 residues of the CDR3 end, and the germline J gene fills in the rest. The chain employs TRBV4-2 and TRBJ1-2; 7 nucleotides align to TRBD1. The CDR3 contains 14 residues. Germline V gives CDR1 LGHNA, CDR2 YNFKEQ. Unmatched junction bases numbered 5, after V lost 0 bases and J lost 7 bases. The CDR3 DNA, read in part, is TGTGCCAGCAGCCAAGAATTGACAGGGCTTGGC. Protein sequence: CASSQELTGLG. The whole CDR3 protein reads CASSQELTGLGYTF.

On this clone: The read comes to an end 3 residues before the CDR3 does, leaving the germline J gene to fill in the end. This rearrangement joins TRBV7-9 to TRBJ1-2; D call uncertain. V was pared by 8 bases and J by 3 bases, with 10 bases between. Germline values: CDR1 SEHNR, CDR2 FQNEAQ (reference sequence). The CDR3 spans 12 residues. This chain's CDR3 is CASAAEDYGYTF. The sequenced part of the CDR3 DNA is TGTGCCAGCGCCGCGGAGGACTATGGC.